Given below is one T cell receptor (beta chain) in context. The target antigen is unknown. The CDR3 spans 15 residues. Per germline, CDR1 KGHSH and CDR2 LQKENI. The ends were cut back, 3 bases at V and 2 bases at J, with 10 bases in the middle. This sample stems from a study of OX40 agonist ivuxolimab in advanced cancers. Study summary: The study enrolled dose-escalation patients with hepatocellular carcinoma, melanoma, renal cell or head and neck cancer. Three patients got partial responses; one had hepatocellular carcinoma and two had cutaneous melanoma.

TCRdb's table, derived via immunoSEQ multiplex PCR, lists solely in-frame clones and lacks some. The data hold about 98,000 clones, with around 88% observed a single time. Notes on the study in general: The study observed clonal expansion of CD4+ and CD8+ blood T cells by week 6 at 0.1 to 3.0 mg/kg.

The sequencing here drew on CD4+ or CD8+ T cells sorted from blood, taken in a trial of the OX40 agonist ivuxolimab. The receptor was isolated from an adult with an advanced solid tumor such as melanoma, head and neck, liver or kidney cancer. The chain carries TRBV18 and TRBJ1-4; no firm D call. CDR3 sequence (DNA): TGTGCCAGCTCACCGCCCGAGCGCACTAATGAAAAACTGTTTTTT. This encodes CASSPPERTNEKLFF. Using reference TRBV18 and TRBJ1-4 for the parts outside the CDR3, the full variable domain is NAGVMQNPRHLVRRRGQEARLRCSPMKGHSHVYWYRQLPEEGLKFMVYLQKENIIDESGMPKERFSAEFPKEGPSILRIQQVVRGDSAAYFCASSPPERTNEKLFFGSGTQLSVL.